What follows are 18 T cell receptor beta chains derived from one specimen sequenced in a study of cytomegalovirus exposure and HLA in healthy donors. PCR used 60 Vbeta primers and 13 Jbeta primers. This table comes from immunoSEQ multiplex PCR, and its TCRdb copy is limited to in-frame clones, with some not included. The sample includes 150,000 to 200,000 clones, 80% of them seen just once. Sequenced: PBMCs. The receptors here all came from a man aged 40-55 years in good health and CMV-seropositive.

The V gene is TRBV15, the J gene TRBJ2-3; 9 bases fit TRBD2. V trimming: 0 bases; J trimming: 3 bases; junction bases outside the gene matches: 7. This CDR3 is built from 17 residues. Germline values: CDR1 LNHNV, CDR2 YYDKDF (reference sequence). CDR3 bases: TGTGCCACCAGCAGAGATGGGGCGGGGGGGTCTACAGATACGCAGTATTTT. Translating it yields CATSRDGAGGSTDTQYF. Full variable domain (remainder filled in from reference TRBV15 and TRBJ2-3): DAMVIQNPRYQVTQFGKPVTLSCSQTLNHNVMYWYQQKSSQAPKLLFHYYDKDFNNEADTPDNFQSRRPNTSFCFLDIRSPGLGDTAMYLCATSRDGAGGSTDTQYFGPGTRLTVL.

The gene calls are TRBV14 and TRBJ2-1; D might be TRBD2 (5 bases). The germline V gene encodes CDR1 SGHDN and CDR2 FVKESK. Trimming removed 0 bases at V and 5 bases at J, with 14 bases between. This CDR3 comprises 16 residues. CDR3 sequence reads: CASSQDADWRNNEQFF. The CDR3 DNA follows: TGTGCCAGCAGCCAAGATGCGGACTGGAGAAACAATGAGCAGTTCTTC. Using reference TRBV14 and TRBJ2-1 for the parts outside the CDR3, the full variable domain is EAGVTQFPSHSVIEKGQTVTLRCDPISGHDNLYWYRRVMGKEIKFLLHFVKESKQDESGMPNNRFLAERTGGTYSTLKVQPAELEDSGVYFCASSQDADWRNNEQFFGPGTRLTVL.

V and J are TRBV19 and TRBJ2-7; tentatively, D is TRBD1 (5 bases). With 6 bases removed from V and 4 bases from J, the gap between germline ends came to 16 bases. Germline lookup yields CDR1 LNHDA and CDR2 SQIVND (reference sequence). This CDR3 is 14 amino acids long. The CDR3 DNA sequence: TGTGCCAGTAGCCCCGTAGCCAGGGTGTACGAGCAGTACTTC. As protein: CASSPVARVYEQYF.

The chain uses TRBV7-3 and TRBJ2-5; TRBD2 might be the D (7 bases). CDR1 is SGHTA, CDR2 FQGTGA, per germline. This CDR3 comprises 13 residues. Trimming took off 5 bases at V and 5 bases at J, with 12 bases between the two ends. The CDR3 bases are TGTGCCAGCAGCCCCGGGGGGCACGAGACCCAGTACTTC. This encodes CASSPGGHETQYF.

The J gene is TRBJ1-3, the V gene TRBV6-1, with a tentative D call TRBD1 (5 bases). The CDR3 sequence is 15 residues long. Germline V gene data show CDR1 as MNHNS and CDR2 as SASEGT. Between the trimmed V and J ends, which lost 4 bases and 0 bases, there was a span of 10 bases. CDR3 loop: CASSVGQISGNTIYF. The CDR3 coding sequence is TGTGCCAGCAGTGTTGGACAAATCTCTGGAAACACCATATATTTT.

This clone was counted a single time. The rearrangement uses TRBV9 and TRBJ1-1; 7 nucleotides match TRBD1. The V gene's germline CDR1 is SGDLS and CDR2 YYNGEE. The CDR3 is 13 residues long. The trim removed 3 bases at V and 5 bases at J, leaving 4 bases unmatched. CDR3 sequence (DNA): TGTGCCAGCAGCGGCGACAGGGTTACTGAAGCTTTCTTT. Translation gives CASSGDRVTEAFF.

The chain combines TRBV19 with TRBJ1-1; possible D gene TRBD1, 6 bases. The ends were cut back, 7 bases at V and 1 base at J, with 10 bases in the middle. CDR3 length: 13 amino acids. Germline V lookup: CDR1 LNHDA, CDR2 SQIVND (reference sequence). The CDR3 is CASTDRTNTEAFF. The CDR3 region has the DNA TGTGCCAGTACCGACAGGACGAACACTGAAGCTTTCTTT.

The rearrangement links TRBV6-1 to TRBJ1-2; 9 bases align to TRBD1. The germline V gene has CDR1 MNHNS and CDR2 SASEGT. This CDR3 is 13 amino acids long. V lost 6 bases and J lost 8; bases outside the gene matches: 7. For the CDR3, the DNA is TGTGCCAGCAGCCTACAGGGGGCGGGGGGCTACACCTTC. This codes for CASSLQGAGGYTF.

This sequence joins TRBV7-9 and TRBJ2-3, with TRBD2 as a possible D gene (6 bases). Between the trimmed V and J ends, which lost 6 bases and 2 bases, there was a span of 18 bases. From germline, CDR1 is SEHNR and CDR2 FQNEAQ (reference sequence). CDR3 size: 16 residues. The CDR3 here is CASSPPPSGYTDTQYF. CDR3 bases: TGTGCCAGCAGTCCCCCTCCGAGCGGGTACACAGATACGCAGTATTTT. Full variable domain (remainder filled in from reference TRBV7-9 and TRBJ2-3): DTGVSQNPRHKITKRGQNVTFRCDPISEHNRLYWYRQTLGQGPEFLTYFQNEAQLEKSRLLSDRFSAERPKGSFSTLEIQRTEQGDSAMYLCASSPPPSGYTDTQYFGPGTRLTVL.

The chain links TRBV4-3 to TRBJ2-5; D unclear. Germline-derived CDR1 and CDR2 are LGHNA and YSLEER. The CDR3 is 16 amino acids. The ends were cut back, 3 bases at V and 2 bases at J, with 16 bases in the middle. The CDR3 sequence is CASSQSAATPQETQYF. The CDR3 DNA sequence: TGCGCCAGCAGCCAGTCCGCCGCGACTCCTCAAGAGACCCAGTACTTC.

The genes are TRBV28 and TRBJ1-2; D remains unclear. Deletions cut 2 bases from V and 8 bases from J, with 6 bases between. Looked up from germline, CDR1 is MDHEN and CDR2 is SYDVKM. The CDR3 runs to 11 residues. In DNA form, the CDR3 reads TGTGCCAGCAGTTTAGGGCAGGGCTACACCTTC. Protein product: CASSLGQGYTF.

This chain links TRBV9 with TRBJ2-5; 13 bases match TRBD2. With V trimmed by 4 bases and J by 1 base, 13 bases remained unmatched. The CDR3 length is 19 residues. Germline CDR1 reads SGDLS; CDR2 reads YYNGEE. CDR3 residues: CASSTTPPTSGGLQETQYF. Written as DNA, the CDR3 is TGTGCCAGCAGCACCACCCCCCCGACTAGCGGGGGGCTCCAAGAGACCCAGTACTTC.

This clone was counted a few times. The genes are TRBV5-4 and TRBJ1-4; TRBD1 matches 10 bases. The CDR3 covers 14 residues. CDR1 is SGHNT and CDR2 is YYREEE in the germline V gene (reference sequence). V shed 4 bases and J 5 bases; nucleotides not matched to a gene: 2. The CDR3 DNA sequence: TGTGCCAGCAGCGGACAGGGGGTGAATGAAAAACTGTTTTTT. Translated: CASSGQGVNEKLFF. Full variable domain (missing parts from reference TRBV5-4 and TRBJ1-4): ETGVTQSPTHLIKTRGQQVTLRCSSQSGHNTVSWYQQALGQGPQFIFQYYREEENGRGNFPPRFSGLQFPNYSSELNVNALELDDSALYLCASSGQGVNEKLFFGSGTQLSVL.

This chain connects TRBV7-2 to TRBJ1-2; D is unclear. V gave up 0 bases and J gave up 4 bases, with 12 bases separating them. Germline V gene lookup returns CDR1 SGHTA and CDR2 FQGNSA. The CDR3 is 15 amino acids. CDR3 coding DNA: TGTGCCAGCAGCTTAGCGCGGAGGGAGAGCTATGGCTACACCTTC. This codes for CASSLARRESYGYTF.

In the case of this clone: Other nucleotide sequences from this sample produce the same CDR3. The chain combines TRBV4-1 with TRBJ2-7, with D maybe TRBD2 (5 bases). CDR1 MGHRA and CDR2 YSYEKL come from the germline V gene. This CDR3 region has 18 residues. The germline V and J ends were trimmed by 0 bases and 7 bases, with 25 bases remaining between them. CDR3 residues: CASSQDMESLLGSYEQYF. The CDR3 nucleotides are TGCGCCAGCAGCCAAGATATGGAATCTCTCCTGGGGAGCTATGAGCAGTACTTC.

The chain uses TRBV12-5 and TRBJ1-5, with 10 bases matching TRBD1. The CDR3 sequence is 16 residues long. V lost 0 bases and J lost 4; bases outside the gene matches: 3. The germline gives CDR1 LGHNT, CDR2 FRNRAP. The CDR3 coding sequence is TGTGCTAGTGGTTTGGTACAGGGACAGGGGAATCAGCCCCAGCATTTT. Translated: CASGLVQGQGNQPQHF.

The chain carries TRBV6-6 and TRBJ1-2, with D unresolved. CDR3 length equals 16 residues. In germline, CDR1 is MNHNY, CDR2 SVGAGI (reference sequence). Trimming left V 3 bases short and J 3 bases short, with 17 bases between. CDR3 residues: CASSYVQRASDYGYTF. CDR3 coding DNA: TGTGCCAGCAGTTATGTTCAGCGGGCTAGTGACTATGGCTACACCTTC.

This chain joins TRBV20-1 and TRBJ2-7; D unclear. The length of the CDR3 is 11 residues. Germline V gene sequence: CDR1 DFQATT, CDR2 SNEGSKA (reference sequence). Trimming removed 3 bases at V and 3 bases at J, with 6 bases between. The CDR3 DNA follows: TGCAGTGCTAGGTCGGGCTACGAGCAGTACTTC. Translating it yields CSARSGYEQYF.